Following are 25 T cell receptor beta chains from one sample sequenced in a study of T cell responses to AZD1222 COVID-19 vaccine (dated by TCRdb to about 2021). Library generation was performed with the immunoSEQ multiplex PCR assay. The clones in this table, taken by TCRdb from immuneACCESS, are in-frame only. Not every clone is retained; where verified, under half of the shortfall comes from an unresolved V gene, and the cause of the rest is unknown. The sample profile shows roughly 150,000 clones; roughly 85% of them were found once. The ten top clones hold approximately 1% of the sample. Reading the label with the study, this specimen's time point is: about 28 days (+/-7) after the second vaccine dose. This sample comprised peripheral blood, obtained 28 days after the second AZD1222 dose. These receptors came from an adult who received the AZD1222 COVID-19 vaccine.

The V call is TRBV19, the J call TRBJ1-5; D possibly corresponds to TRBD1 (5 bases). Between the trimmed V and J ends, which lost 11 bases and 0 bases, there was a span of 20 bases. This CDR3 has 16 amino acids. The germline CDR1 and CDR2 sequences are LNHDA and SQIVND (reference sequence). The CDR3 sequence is CAASGTLQYSNQPQHF. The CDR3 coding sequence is TGTGCCGCTTCCGGGACGCTCCAATATAGCAATCAGCCCCAGCATTTT.

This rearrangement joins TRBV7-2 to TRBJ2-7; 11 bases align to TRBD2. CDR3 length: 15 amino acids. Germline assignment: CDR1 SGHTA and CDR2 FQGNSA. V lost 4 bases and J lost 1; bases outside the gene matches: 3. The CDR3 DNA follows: TGTGCCAGCAGCTATCGGACTAGCGGGTCCTACGAGCAGTACTTC. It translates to CASSYRTSGSYEQYF.

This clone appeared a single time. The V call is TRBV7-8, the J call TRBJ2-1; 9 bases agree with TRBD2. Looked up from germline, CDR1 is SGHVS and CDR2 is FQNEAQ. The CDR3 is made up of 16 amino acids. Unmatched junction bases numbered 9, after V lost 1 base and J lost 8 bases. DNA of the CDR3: TGTGCCAGCAGCTTAGTCCGGCGGGGGGGCCCCCATGAGCAGTTCTTC. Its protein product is CASSLVRRGGPHEQFF.

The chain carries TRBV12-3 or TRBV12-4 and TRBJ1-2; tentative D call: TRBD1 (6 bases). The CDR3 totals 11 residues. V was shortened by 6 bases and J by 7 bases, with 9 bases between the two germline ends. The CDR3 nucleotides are TGTGCCAGCAGCCACAGGGCTGGCTACACCTTC. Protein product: CASSHRAGYTF.

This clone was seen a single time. The CDR3 is CASSYAGGNTEAFF. The CDR3 DNA sequence: TGTGCCAGTAGTTACGCAGGGGGGAACACTGAAGCTTTCTTT. The genes are TRBV19 and TRBJ1-1, with 7 positions matching TRBD1. The V segment lost 5 bases and the J segment 1 base; nucleotides outside the gene matches: 4. Germline CDR1 is LNHDA and CDR2 is SQIVND (reference sequence). The CDR3 loop spans 14 amino acids. Supplemented by reference TRBV19 and TRBJ1-1, the full variable domain reads DGGITQSPKYLFRKEGQNVTLSCEQNLNHDAMYWYRQDPGQGLRLIYYSQIVNDFQKGDIAEGYSVSREKKESFPLTVTSAQKNPTAFYLCASSYAGGNTEAFFGQGTRLTVV.

CDR3 DNA: TGTGCCAGCAGCCCGGGGTATCAAGATACGCAGTATTTT. Translation: CASSPGYQDTQYF. The chain couples TRBV3-1 (or the pseudogene TRBV3-2) to TRBJ2-3, with D perhaps matching TRBD2 (5 bases). The V end lost 4 bases, the J end lost 5 bases, and 10 bases lay between the germline ends. Germline CDR1 reads LGHDT; CDR2 reads YNNKEL (reference sequence). There are 13 residues in the CDR3.

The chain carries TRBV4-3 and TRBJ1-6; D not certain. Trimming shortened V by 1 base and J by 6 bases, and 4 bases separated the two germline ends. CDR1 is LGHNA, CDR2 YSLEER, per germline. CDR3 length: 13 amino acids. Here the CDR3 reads CASSQALNSPLHF. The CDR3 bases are TGCGCCAGCAGCCAAGCTCTTAATTCACCCCTCCACTTT.

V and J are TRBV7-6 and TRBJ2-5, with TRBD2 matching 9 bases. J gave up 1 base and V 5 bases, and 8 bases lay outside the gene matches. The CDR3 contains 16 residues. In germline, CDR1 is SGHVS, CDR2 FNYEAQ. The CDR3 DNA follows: TGTGCCAGCAGCCCCGGAGGGCGGGGGGGCCAAGAGACCCAGTACTTC. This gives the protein CASSPGGRGGQETQYF.

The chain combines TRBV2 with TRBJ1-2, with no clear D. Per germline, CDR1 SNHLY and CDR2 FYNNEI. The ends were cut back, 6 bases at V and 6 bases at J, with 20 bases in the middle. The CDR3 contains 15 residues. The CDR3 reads CASSRVIRRWDGYTF. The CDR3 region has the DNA TGTGCCAGCAGCCGTGTCATCCGCAGGTGGGATGGCTACACCTTC.

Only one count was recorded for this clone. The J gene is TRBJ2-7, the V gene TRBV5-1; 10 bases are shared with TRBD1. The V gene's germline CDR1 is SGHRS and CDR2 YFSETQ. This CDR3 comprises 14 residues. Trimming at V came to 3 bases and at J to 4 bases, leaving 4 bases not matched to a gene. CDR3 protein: CASSWSGQGYEQYF. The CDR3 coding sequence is TGCGCCAGCAGCTGGTCGGGACAGGGGTACGAGCAGTACTTC. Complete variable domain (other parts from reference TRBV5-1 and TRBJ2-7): KAGVTQTPRYLIKTRGQQVTLSCSPISGHRSVSWYQQTPGQGLQFLFEYFSETQRNKGNFPGRFSGRQFSNSRSEMNVSTLELGDSALYLCASSWSGQGYEQYFGPGTRLTVT.

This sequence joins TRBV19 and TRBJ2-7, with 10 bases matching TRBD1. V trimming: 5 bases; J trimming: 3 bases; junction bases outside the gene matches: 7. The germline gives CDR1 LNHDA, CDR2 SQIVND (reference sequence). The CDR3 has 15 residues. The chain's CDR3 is CASSASGTGDYEQYF. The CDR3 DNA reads TGTGCCAGTAGTGCTTCGGGGACAGGGGACTACGAGCAGTACTTC.

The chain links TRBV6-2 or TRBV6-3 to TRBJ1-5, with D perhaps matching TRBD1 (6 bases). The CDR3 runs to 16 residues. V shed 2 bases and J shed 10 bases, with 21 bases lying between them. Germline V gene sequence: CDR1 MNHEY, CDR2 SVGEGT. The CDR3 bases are TGTGCCAGCAGTTACGGGACATCAGGGGCGATTGGACCCCAGCATTTT. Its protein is CASSYGTSGAIGPQHF.

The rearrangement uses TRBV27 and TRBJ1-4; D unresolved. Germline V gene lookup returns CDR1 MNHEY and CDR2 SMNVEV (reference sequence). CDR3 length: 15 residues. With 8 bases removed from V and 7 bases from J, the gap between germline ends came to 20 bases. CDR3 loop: CASFFWTSPGEKLFF. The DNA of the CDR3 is TGTGCCAGCTTTTTTTGGACGTCCCCGGGTGAAAAACTGTTTTTT.

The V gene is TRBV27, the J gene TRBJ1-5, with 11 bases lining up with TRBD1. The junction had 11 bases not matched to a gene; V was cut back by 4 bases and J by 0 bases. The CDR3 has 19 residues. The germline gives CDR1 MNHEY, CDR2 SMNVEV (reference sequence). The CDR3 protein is CASSSQPGTGGISNQPQHF. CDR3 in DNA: TGTGCCAGCAGTTCACAACCCGGGACAGGGGGGATTAGCAATCAGCCCCAGCATTTT.

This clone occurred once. The CDR3 nucleotides are TGTGCCAGCAGCTTAGACCCCTGGAGCTACACCTTC. Translated: CASSLDPWSYTF. This chain links TRBV11-2 with TRBJ1-2; D unclear. V lost 0 bases to trimming and J lost 9 bases, with 8 bases between them. CDR3 length: 12 amino acids. Per the germline V gene, CDR1 is SGHAT and CDR2 is FQNNGV.

CDR3 sequence (DNA): TGTGCCAGCAGTGAACCCCGCCTGTACCAAGAGACCCAGTACTTC. Translating it yields CASSEPRLYQETQYF. The chain couples TRBV25-1 to TRBJ2-5; no clear D. CDR1 MGHDK and CDR2 SYGVNS come from the germline V gene. The V end was cut by 2 bases, the J end by 0 bases, with 10 bases between. This CDR3 comprises 15 residues.

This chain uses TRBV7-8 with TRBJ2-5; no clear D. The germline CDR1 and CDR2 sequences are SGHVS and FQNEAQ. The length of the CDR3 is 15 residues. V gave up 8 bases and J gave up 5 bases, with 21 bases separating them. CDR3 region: CASVPTSYPRETQYF. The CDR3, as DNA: TGTGCCAGCGTACCCACCTCCTACCCCAGGGAGACCCAGTACTTC.

CDR3 sequence (DNA): TGTGCCAGCAGCCGTACAGGAGTCCTTTCCTACGAGCAGTACTTC. Translation: CASSRTGVLSYEQYF. The chain recombines TRBV14 with TRBJ2-7; weak D call: TRBD1 (5 bases). The CDR3 covers 15 residues. V was pared by 4 bases and J by 1 base, with 14 bases between. CDR1 is SGHDN, CDR2 FVKESK, per germline.

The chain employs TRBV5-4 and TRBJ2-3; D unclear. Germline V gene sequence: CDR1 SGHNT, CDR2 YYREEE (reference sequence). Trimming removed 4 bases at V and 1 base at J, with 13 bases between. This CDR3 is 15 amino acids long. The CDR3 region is CASSPDGWRTDTQYF. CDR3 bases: TGTGCCAGCAGCCCGGACGGCTGGCGCACAGATACGCAGTATTTT.

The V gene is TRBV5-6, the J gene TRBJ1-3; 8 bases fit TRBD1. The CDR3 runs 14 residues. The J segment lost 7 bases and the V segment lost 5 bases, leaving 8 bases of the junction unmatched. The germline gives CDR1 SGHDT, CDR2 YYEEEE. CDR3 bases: TGTGCCAGCAGTTTTCACCGACAGGGGAACACCATATATTTT. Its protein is CASSFHRQGNTIYF.

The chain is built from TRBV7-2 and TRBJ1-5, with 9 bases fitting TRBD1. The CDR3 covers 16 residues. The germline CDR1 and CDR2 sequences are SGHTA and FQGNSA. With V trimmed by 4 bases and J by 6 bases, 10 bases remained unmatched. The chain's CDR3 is CASSSGDRVGSQPQHF. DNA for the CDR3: TGTGCCAGCAGCTCCGGGGACAGGGTAGGGTCTCAGCCCCAGCATTTT.

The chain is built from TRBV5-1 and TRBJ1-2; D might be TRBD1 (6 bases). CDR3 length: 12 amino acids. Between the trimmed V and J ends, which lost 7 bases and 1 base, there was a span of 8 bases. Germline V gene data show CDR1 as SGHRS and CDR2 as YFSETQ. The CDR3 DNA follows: TGCGCCAGCCGGACAGATAACTATGGCTACACCTTC. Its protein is CASRTDNYGYTF.

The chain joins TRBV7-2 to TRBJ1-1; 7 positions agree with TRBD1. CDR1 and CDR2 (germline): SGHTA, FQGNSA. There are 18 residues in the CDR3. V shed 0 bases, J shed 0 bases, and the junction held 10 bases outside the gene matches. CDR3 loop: CASSLAPLGGTMNTEAFF. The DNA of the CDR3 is TGTGCCAGCAGCTTAGCGCCATTAGGGGGCACGATGAACACTGAAGCTTTCTTT.

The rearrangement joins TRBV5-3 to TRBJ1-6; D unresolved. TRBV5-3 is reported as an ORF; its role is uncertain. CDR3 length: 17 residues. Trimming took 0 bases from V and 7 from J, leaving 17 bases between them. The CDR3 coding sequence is TGTGCCAGAAGCTTGGCCTGGTTGGCAGGACTGAATTCACCCCTCCACTTT. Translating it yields CARSLAWLAGLNSPLHF.

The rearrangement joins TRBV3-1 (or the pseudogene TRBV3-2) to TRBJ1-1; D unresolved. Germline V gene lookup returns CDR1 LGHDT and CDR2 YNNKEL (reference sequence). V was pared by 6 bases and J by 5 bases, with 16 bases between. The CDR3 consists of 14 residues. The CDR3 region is CASRLSGGKTEAFF. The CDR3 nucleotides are TGTGCCAGCAGGTTATCGGGAGGAAAAACTGAAGCTTTCTTT.